The 17 T cell receptor beta chains in this list originate from one sample, sequenced in a study of cytomegalovirus exposure and HLA in healthy donors. Amplification used 60 Vbeta primers and 13 Jbeta primers. Produced via immunoSEQ multiplex PCR; TCRdb's table is partial and in-frame only. This listing includes some 120,000 clones. Sequencing was performed on PBMCs. The receptors were gathered from a man aged 30 to 45 in good health and CMV-seronegative.

The chain employs TRBV6-5 and TRBJ1-1, with D tentatively TRBD1 (6 bases). The V end lost 4 bases, the J end lost 5 bases, and 11 bases lay between the germline ends. Germline V gene data show CDR1 as MNHEY and CDR2 as SVGAGI. The CDR3 length is 13 residues. The CDR3 DNA reads as TGTGCCAGCAGTTCCCAGAGGGGGACTGAAGCTTTCTTT. Translating gives CASSSQRGTEAFF.

The chain employs TRBV11-2 and TRBJ2-7, with TRBD1 identical over 9 bases. There are 14 residues in the CDR3. V was pared by 4 bases and J by 4 bases, with 5 bases of the junction left unmatched. Per the germline V gene, CDR1 is SGHAT and CDR2 is FQNNGV. The CDR3 reads CASSSGQGRYEQYF. CDR3 DNA: TGTGCCAGCAGCTCCGGACAGGGGAGATACGAGCAGTACTTC.

CDR3 loop: CASSSAGTGDYEQYF. CDR3 bases: TGTGCCAGCAGTTCGGCCGGGACAGGGGACTACGAGCAGTACTTC. The J gene is TRBJ2-7, the V gene TRBV27, with 10 bases matching TRBD1. J gave up 3 bases and V 4 bases, and 6 bases lay outside the gene matches. The V gene's germline CDR1 is MNHEY and CDR2 SMNVEV (reference sequence). CDR3 length equals 15 residues.

Comments on this clone: Here the CDR3 omits its conserved ending phenylalanine or tryptophan, so a read error is the likely source. The chain uses TRBV6-5 and TRBJ2-7; TRBD1 is a possible D gene (6 bases). Germline values: CDR1 MNHEY, CDR2 SVGAGI. V lost 3 bases, J lost 2 bases, and 14 bases lay in between. This CDR3 is built from 15 residues. The CDR3 sequence: CASSYPSGTTYEQYL. Written as DNA, the CDR3 is TGTGCCAGCAGTTATCCGTCCGGGACAACCTACGAGCAGTACCTC.

This chain links TRBV27 with TRBJ1-5, with D tentatively TRBD1 (6 bases). The CDR3 totals 14 residues. V was cut by 2 bases and J by 5 bases, with 10 bases left in between. The germline gives CDR1 MNHEY, CDR2 SMNVEV (reference sequence). CDR3 region: CASSLGGADQPQHF. The CDR3 nucleotides read TGTGCCAGCAGTTTAGGGGGGGCGGATCAGCCCCAGCATTTT.

The chain uses TRBV7-9 and TRBJ2-3; 10 nucleotides match TRBD2. There are 16 residues in the CDR3. J was trimmed by 2 bases and V by 0 bases; bases with no gene match: 2. Looked up from germline, CDR1 is SEHNR and CDR2 is FQNEAQ (reference sequence). The CDR3 DNA follows: TGTGCCAGCAGCTTAGCACTAGCGGGGTCCACAGATACGCAGTATTTT. Its translation: CASSLALAGSTDTQYF.

The chain is built from TRBV7-9 and TRBJ2-7, with 8 bases identical to TRBD2. The CDR3 sequence is 14 residues long. V lost 4 bases and J lost 3; bases outside the gene matches: 5. CDR1 and CDR2 (germline): SEHNR, FQNEAQ (reference sequence). The CDR3 spells CASSSSGGNYEQYF. The CDR3 region has the DNA TGTGCCAGCAGCTCCAGCGGGGGTAACTACGAGCAGTACTTC.

The CDR3 bases are TGTGCCAGCAGCGTCACTAGCGGGGTGAACACCGGGGAGCTGTTTTTT. Amino acids: CASSVTSGVNTGELFF. This chain links TRBV11-2 with TRBJ2-2; 10 bases are shared with TRBD2. The CDR3 is made up of 16 amino acids. CDR1 is SGHAT and CDR2 is FQNNGV in the germline V gene. V was pared by 5 bases and J by 1 base, with 4 bases of the junction left unmatched.

The chain links TRBV9 to TRBJ2-7; tentative D call: TRBD1 (6 bases). The CDR3 is 14 residues long. CDR1 and CDR2 from the germline V gene are SGDLS and YYNGEE. The ends were cut back, 0 bases at V and 5 bases at J, with 12 bases in the middle. The CDR3, as DNA: TGTGCCAGCAGCGTAGCCCAGGGGTCCCACGAGCAGTACTTC. This translates into CASSVAQGSHEQYF.

The rearrangement joins TRBV9 to TRBJ2-1; 10 nucleotides line up with TRBD2. The CDR3 has 13 amino acids. The V gene end was trimmed by 3 bases and the J gene end by 9 bases; junction bases not matched to a gene: 3. The germline gives CDR1 SGDLS, CDR2 YYNGEE. The CDR3 is CASSDSGGFEQFF. CDR3 nucleotides: TGTGCCAGCAGCGATAGCGGGGGGTTTGAGCAGTTCTTC.

V and J are TRBV2 and TRBJ1-5; tentative D call: TRBD1 (5 bases). CDR3 size: 15 residues. Looked up from germline, CDR1 is SNHLY and CDR2 is FYNNEI. Trimming pared 4 bases from V and 6 bases from J, leaving 16 bases between. The CDR3 sequence is CASSGLQGMGQPQHF. CDR3 coding DNA: TGTGCCAGCAGTGGTCTGCAGGGCATGGGTCAGCCCCAGCATTTT.

The chain joins TRBV7-9 to TRBJ1-1; 8 bases fit TRBD1. V lost 3 bases to trimming and J lost 3 bases; unmatched junction nucleotides: 6. Germline CDR1 SEHNR, CDR2 FQNEAQ (reference sequence). The CDR3 contains 15 residues. This CDR3 reads CASSFYSGGDTEAFF. DNA for the CDR3: TGTGCCAGCAGCTTCTATTCAGGGGGCGACACTGAAGCTTTCTTT.

V usage is TRBV19 and J usage is TRBJ2-1; no firm D call. This CDR3 is 16 amino acids long. The germline V gene has CDR1 LNHDA and CDR2 SQIVND (reference sequence). V was clipped by 7 bases and J by 0 bases, with 16 bases between them. DNA for the CDR3: TGTGCCAGTACTACGGCTTCAAGGAGCTCCTACAATGAGCAGTTCTTC. Translating gives CASTTASRSSYNEQFF.

V and J are TRBV5-1 and TRBJ2-2; 8 nucleotides match TRBD1. V trimming: 2 bases; J trimming: 4 bases; junction bases outside the gene matches: 10. The CDR3 covers 17 residues. CDR1 is SGHRS, CDR2 YFSETQ, per germline. The CDR3 coding sequence is TGCGCCAGCAGCTTTCAAGGACAGGGATGGTCCACCGGGGAGCTGTTTTTT. This encodes CASSFQGQGWSTGELFF.

The rearrangement joins TRBV4-3 to TRBJ1-3; D unclear. The germline V and J ends were trimmed by 4 bases and 3 bases, with 13 bases remaining between them. CDR1 and CDR2 (germline): LGHNA, YSLEER. The CDR3 covers 15 residues. The CDR3 sequence is CASSLQTSSGNTIYF. CDR3 DNA sequence: TGCGCCAGCAGCCTTCAGACAAGTAGTGGAAACACCATATATTTT.

The chain carries TRBV5-6 and TRBJ1-2; D ambiguous. Germline assignment: CDR1 SGHDT and CDR2 YYEEEE. The CDR3 has 14 residues. Trimming pared 4 bases from V and 3 bases from J, leaving 13 bases between. The CDR3 region has the DNA TGTGCCAGCAGCGGGAGGACCGCGTACTATGGCTACACCTTC. Its protein product is CASSGRTAYYGYTF.

The chain has TRBV9 and TRBJ1-6; D remains ambiguous. The germline CDR1 and CDR2 sequences are SGDLS and YYNGEE. The CDR3 has 16 amino acids. V lost 4 bases and J lost 8, with 19 bases in between. CDR3 bases: TGTGCCAGCAGCCCCCAGACTCTTCCCGGGGATTCACCCCTCCACTTT. It yields the protein CASSPQTLPGDSPLHF.